This T cell receptor (beta chain) stems from a study of cytomegalovirus exposure and HLA in healthy donors. General study results and limits: The analysis excluded some indistinguishable V segments, including TRBV6-2 and TRBV6-3. There were several of the most significant clusters that appeared linked to common viral pathogens in a later analysis. Despite most TCR sequences being rare, some public TCRs occurred in many donors.

The CDR3 length is 12 residues. V was clipped by 3 bases and J by 4 bases, with 6 bases between them. CDR1 SNHLY and CDR2 FYNNEI come from the germline V gene. Researchers ran the PCR with 60 Vbeta and 13 Jbeta primers. Clones were sequenced by immunoSEQ multiplex PCR, and TCRdb holds only the in-frame ones, with some missing. The sample spans around 31,000 clones; the ten largest clones claim 0.71%. A word on this clone: Its antigen is unidentified.

The sequence came from a man younger than 45 in good health and CMV-seronegative. This sequence joins TRBV2 and TRBJ1-2; D remains ambiguous. Sequences were obtained from PBMCs. CDR3 loop: CASSDQFYGYTF. As DNA, the CDR3 is TGTGCCAGCAGTGATCAGTTCTATGGCTACACCTTC.